Below are 19 T cell receptor beta chains sequenced from a single sample in a study of neoadjuvant anti-PD-1 for oral cavity cancer. Clones were read by immunoSEQ multiplex PCR, and TCRdb kept only the in-frame ones, dropping some. The sample contains 15,000 to 20,000 clones, about 61% of which appear only once. The sequences come from PBMCs, collected before nivolumab (anti-PD-1) treatment. These receptors came from a person aged 35 to 85 with oral cavity squamous cell carcinoma.

The J gene is TRBJ2-1, the V gene TRBV6-5, with 9 positions matching TRBD2. This CDR3 is 14 amino acids long. The germline CDR1 and CDR2 sequences are MNHEY and SVGAGI. V was clipped by 5 bases and J by 15 bases; unmatched bases: 14. The CDR3 sequence: CASSRGLAPRLWFF. As DNA, the CDR3 is TGTGCCAGCAGTCGCGGACTAGCGCCCCGTTTGTGGTTCTTC.

The chain carries TRBV5-8 and TRBJ1-2, with TRBD1 matching over 9 bases. The CDR3 is 14 residues long. The junction had 4 bases not matched to a gene; V was cut back by 5 bases and J by 2 bases. Germline CDR1 and CDR2: SGHTS and YDEGEE. The CDR3 DNA reads TGTGCCAGCAGAGACAGGGGGATGAACTATGGCTACACCTTC. Its translation: CASRDRGMNYGYTF.

This chain links TRBV2 with TRBJ2-7; 7 bases map to TRBD2. V gave up 3 bases and J gave up 1 base; unmatched junction bases: 9. Germline V gives CDR1 SNHLY, CDR2 FYNNEI. CDR3 length: 16 residues. The CDR3 region has the DNA TGTGCCAGCAGTGACCGCCAGCGGGGCCCTTCCTACGAGCAGTACTTC. It yields the protein CASSDRQRGPSYEQYF.

This chain uses TRBV4-1 with TRBJ2-1; 9 bases are shared with TRBD2. Germline V gene sequence: CDR1 MGHRA, CDR2 YSYEKL. The CDR3 is 16 residues long. Trimming took 0 bases from V and 4 from J; bases not matched to a gene: 4. The CDR3 sequence: CASSQDRLAGYNEQFF. Written as DNA, the CDR3 is TGCGCCAGCAGCCAAGATCGCCTAGCGGGATACAATGAGCAGTTCTTC.

In this sample, this clone turned up once. The chain has TRBV6-1 and TRBJ2-1; 8 bases map to TRBD2. Trimming at V came to 3 bases and at J to 9 bases, leaving 16 bases not matched to a gene. From germline, CDR1 is MNHNS and CDR2 SASEGT. The CDR3 is made up of 17 amino acids. CDR3 DNA: TGTGCCAGCAGTGATGGAGGTTACGGGAGGGAGAAGGGTGAGCAGTTCTTC. Its translation is CASSDGGYGREKGEQFF.

The rearrangement uses TRBV7-3 and TRBJ2-4, with TRBD1 matching 7 bases. Trimming at V came to 5 bases and at J to 9 bases, leaving 13 bases not matched to a gene. Germline V gives CDR1 SGHTA, CDR2 FQGTGA. The CDR3 is 15 amino acids. This CDR3 reads CASSPQGDLGGIQYF. For the CDR3, the DNA is TGTGCCAGCAGCCCTCAGGGGGACCTTGGGGGCATTCAGTACTTC.

This chain joins TRBV29-1 and TRBJ1-3; 7 bases are a match to TRBD1. The CDR3 length is 13 residues. J lost 4 bases, V lost 0 bases, and 0 bases had no gene match. CDR1 is SQVTM and CDR2 is ANQGSEA in the germline V gene. The CDR3 region is CSVEEGGGNTIYF. Here the CDR3 DNA reads TGCAGCGTTGAAGAAGGGGGCGGAAACACCATATATTTT.

The CDR3 nucleotides are TGTGCCTGGAGCGAAGGGTATTCTGGAAACACCATATATTTT. Translation gives CAWSEGYSGNTIYF. This sequence joins TRBV30 and TRBJ1-3; the D is unclear. The CDR3 runs 14 residues. The V gene's germline CDR1 is GTSNPN and CDR2 SVGIG (reference sequence). The V and J ends lost 3 bases and 1 base respectively, with 10 bases between them.

V usage is TRBV28 and J usage is TRBJ1-2; no clear D. The CDR3 length is 13 residues. CDR1 is MDHEN, CDR2 SYDVKM, per germline. Deletions cut 8 bases from V and 4 bases from J, with 14 bases between. The CDR3 sequence: CASLTGGSYGYTF. CDR3 DNA sequence: TGTGCCAGCCTAACGGGCGGGAGCTATGGCTACACCTTC.

The CDR3 region is CASSPEGYTEAFF. The CDR3 DNA follows: TGTGCCAGCAGTCCGGAGGGGTACACTGAAGCTTTCTTT. V gene TRBV25-1 combines with J gene TRBJ1-1; TRBD1 is a possible D gene (5 bases). CDR1 is MGHDK, CDR2 SYGVNS, per germline. The V end lost 5 bases, the J end lost 3 bases, and 10 bases lay between the germline ends. This CDR3 is 13 amino acids long.

The chain recombines TRBV30 with TRBJ2-1; 9 nucleotides agree with TRBD2. V trimming: 1 base; J trimming: 4 bases; junction bases outside the gene matches: 5. The CDR3 totals 15 residues. Per germline, CDR1 GTSNPN and CDR2 SVGIG (reference sequence). The CDR3 nucleotides read TGTGCCTGGAGTGCCCTAGCGGGGCCATACAATGAGCAGTTCTTC. Translated: CAWSALAGPYNEQFF.

This sequence joins TRBV6-6 and TRBJ1-5, with 7 positions matching TRBD1. Germline-derived CDR1 and CDR2 are MNHNY and SVGAGI (reference sequence). This CDR3 contains 15 residues. The junction had 6 bases not matched to a gene; V was cut back by 6 bases and J by 1 base. The CDR3 nucleotides are TGTGCCAGCAGCCAACCGGGACAGAGCAATCAGCCCCAGCATTTT. Its protein product is CASSQPGQSNQPQHF.

There are a few counts of this clone. The chain couples TRBV28 to TRBJ1-2, with 8 nucleotides matching TRBD1. The CDR3 covers 14 residues. Losses at the gene ends were 1 base for V and 11 bases for J; bases not matched to a gene: 9. The germline V gene has CDR1 MDHEN and CDR2 SYDVKM. DNA for the CDR3: TGTGCCAGCAGTTTATTCGGACAGGGTCGTGGTTACACCTTC. Amino acid sequence: CASSLFGQGRGYTF.

The chain employs TRBV7-6 and TRBJ2-2, with 10 positions matching TRBD1. The CDR3 length is 16 residues. The V gene end was trimmed by 5 bases and the J gene end by 2 bases; junction bases not matched to a gene: 5. The germline gives CDR1 SGHVS, CDR2 FNYEAQ. The CDR3 region has the DNA TGTGCCAGCAGCCCGTGGACAGGGGGTAACACCGGGGAGCTGTTTTTT. This gives the protein CASSPWTGGNTGELFF.

The V gene is TRBV11-2, the J gene TRBJ1-2; 12 bases are a match to TRBD1. CDR1 and CDR2 from the germline V gene are SGHAT and FQNNGV. V was pared by 1 base and J by 5 bases, with 5 bases of the junction left unmatched. This CDR3 has 16 amino acids. The CDR3 nucleotides read TGTGCCAGCAGCTTAGGCCCGGGACAGGGGGCTTATGGCTACACCTTC. This sequence encodes CASSLGPGQGAYGYTF. Combining the CDR3 with reference TRBV11-2 and TRBJ1-2 gives the whole variable domain EAGVAQSPRYKIIEKRQSVAFWCNPISGHATLYWYQQILGQGPKLLIQFQNNGVVDDSQLPKDRFSAERLKGVDSTLKIQPAKLEDSAVYLCASSLGPGQGAYGYTFGSGTRLTVV.

The rearrangement uses TRBV30 and TRBJ1-5; TRBD1 matches at 7 bases. Germline V gene lookup returns CDR1 GTSNPN and CDR2 SVGIG (reference sequence). The CDR3 loop spans 13 amino acids. The ends lost 5 bases at V and 4 bases at J; junction bases unmatched: 5. CDR3: CAWAGGRNQPQHF. The CDR3 bases are TGTGCCTGGGCAGGGGGAAGAAATCAGCCCCAGCATTTT.

The chain carries TRBV5-4 and TRBJ2-7; TRBD1 aligns across 9 bases. Germline CDR1 and CDR2: SGHNT and YYREEE (reference sequence). The CDR3 is made up of 15 amino acids. With 3 bases clipped from V and 4 bases from J, the junction kept 8 bases outside the gene matches. CDR3: CASSSIQGARYEQYF. As DNA, the CDR3 is TGTGCCAGCAGCTCGATACAGGGGGCGCGGTACGAGCAGTACTTC.

This rearrangement joins TRBV6-5 to TRBJ2-7; D possibly matches TRBD1 or TRBD2 (6 bases each). CDR1 is MNHEY and CDR2 is SVGAGI in the germline V gene. V was pared by 2 bases and J by 3 bases, with 11 bases between. The CDR3 loop spans 14 amino acids. This CDR3 reads CASSYGGGRYEQYF. The CDR3 DNA follows: TGTGCCAGCAGTTACGGTGGGGGGCGCTACGAGCAGTACTTC.

The count of this clone is one. The chain combines TRBV7-8 with TRBJ1-1; D gene unclear. V shed 1 base and J shed 5 bases, with 8 bases lying between them. CDR1 is SGHVS, CDR2 FQNEAQ, per germline. This CDR3 contains 13 residues. CDR3 in amino acids: CASSLGGSTEAFF. The CDR3 DNA reads TGTGCCAGCAGCTTAGGAGGGAGTACTGAAGCTTTCTTT. Together with reference TRBV7-8 and TRBJ1-1, the CDR3 gives the full variable domain: GAGVSQSPRYKVAKRGQDVALRCDPISGHVSLFWYQQALGQGPEFLTYFQNEAQLDKSGLPSDRFFAERPEGSVSTLKIQRTQQEDSAVYLCASSLGGSTEAFFGQGTRLTVV.